Described below is a single T cell receptor beta chain sequence and its context. The antigen remains undetermined. The data belong to a study of identifying expanded T cells in peripheral blood. Study findings and constraints: Technical replicates showed roughly 1.2 changed clones; roughly two weeks 15 to 20; four weeks 19. Across healthy donors, higher total template counts meant significantly greater approximately two-week count variance.

Collection occurred without any documented infections or immune events in donors. Repertoires were generated with immunoSEQ multiplex PCR, while TCRdb's copy carries only in-frame clones and drops some. The sample contains approximately 56,000 clones, 65% to 90% of which appear only once. This CDR3 is 16 amino acids long. J gave up 3 bases and V 2 bases, and 10 bases lay outside the gene matches. The germline CDR1 and CDR2 sequences are SGHDT and YYEEEE. The clonotype originates from a person aged 18 to 70 in good health. The specimen sequenced was blood. This chain joins TRBV5-6 and TRBJ2-5; 7 nucleotides agree with TRBD1. The CDR3 region is CASSFLTTGAKETQYF. The CDR3 DNA reads TGTGCCAGCAGCTTTTTGACTACAGGGGCGAAAGAGACCCAGTACTTC.